The 5 T cell receptor beta chains listed next were all sequenced from one sample in a study of shared clonotypes between healthy human individuals. TCRdb's copy holds only in-frame clones and misses some; the assay was immunoSEQ multiplex PCR. Of about 500,000 clones in the sample, 75% to 80% are singletons; the top ten hold around 12%. The source material was PBMCs. Receptors originate from a woman between 40 and 50 years old in good health. Some clones in this sample may be carry-over from other donors' samples.

The chain combines TRBV10-3 with TRBJ1-2; D perhaps matches TRBD1 (6 bases). Germline CDR1 ENHRY, CDR2 SYGVKD. The CDR3 runs 13 residues. Trimming removed 4 bases from V and 4 bases from J, with 10 bases in between. Written as DNA, the CDR3 is TGTGCCATCAGTGGTGTACAGGGCTATGGCTACACCTTC. Its translation: CAISGVQGYGYTF.

The chain uses TRBV20-1 and TRBJ1-2; D is ambiguous. There are 11 residues in the CDR3. CDR1 and CDR2 (germline): DFQATT, SNEGSKA (reference sequence). V lost 7 bases and J 4 bases, leaving 10 bases between the germline ends. The CDR3 loop reads CSVGSGYGYTF. The CDR3 nucleotides read TGCAGTGTAGGGAGCGGCTATGGCTACACCTTC.

On this clone: A far larger clone is one base from this, pointing to a likely read error. Different DNA sequences within this sample yield the same CDR3. The gene calls are TRBV30 and TRBJ2-1; 14 positions match TRBD2. The CDR3 is 16 amino acids. The germline CDR1 and CDR2 sequences are GTSNPN and SVGIG (reference sequence). Losses at the gene ends were 2 bases for V and 9 bases for J; bases not matched to a gene: 9. CDR3 nucleotides: TGTGCCTGGAGTCGGACTAGCGGGAGGATCTACGGTGAGCAGTTCTTC. It specifies CAWSRTSGRIYGEQFF.

V and J are TRBV19 and TRBJ2-1; 8 nucleotides align to TRBD2. Germline CDR1 LNHDA, CDR2 SQIVND (reference sequence). Trimming removed 5 bases from V and 6 bases from J; junction bases left unmatched: 12. The CDR3 runs 16 residues. In DNA, the CDR3 is TGTGCCAGTAGTCAAACGGGGGGACTAGTGTTCAATGAGCAGTTCTTC. Translated, it gives CASSQTGGLVFNEQFF. Using reference TRBV19 and TRBJ2-1 for the parts outside the CDR3, the full variable domain is DGGITQSPKYLFRKEGQNVTLSCEQNLNHDAMYWYRQDPGQGLRLIYYSQIVNDFQKGDIAEGYSVSREKKESFPLTVTSAQKNPTAFYLCASSQTGGLVFNEQFFGPGTRLTVL.

This clone appeared a single time. A single base separates this from a much larger clone, so it may be a read error. The chain carries TRBV6-1 and TRBJ1-1; no reliable D call. Trimming took 4 bases from V and 0 from J, leaving 6 bases between them. This CDR3 has 13 amino acids. Germline V gene lookup returns CDR1 MNHNS and CDR2 SASEGT. CDR3 nucleotide sequence: TGTGCCAGCAGTGTAAGGATGAACACTGAAGCTTTCTTT. Amino acid sequence: CASSVRMNTEAFF.